Given below is one T cell receptor (beta chain) in context. Its antigen is not yet known. One base away there is no much larger clone; base qualities are not given. The immunoSEQ Assay, a bias-controlled multiplex PCR, was used to amplify TCRbeta CDR3 regions from genomic DNA. The study's own analysis went as follows. The number of nucleated cells in each sample was estimated by amplification of reference gene primers within the assay. To quantify the absolute abundance of each unique TCRbeta CDR3 rearrangement, sequence reads were collapsed and filtered. For each sample, productive Simpson clonality was calculated by taking the square root of Simpson's diversity index across productive rearrangements. What TCRdb holds here is the immuneACCESS table cut down to in-frame rearrangements. Part of the clones is not present; checked against another copy, under half of the missing clones reflect an unresolved V gene, and the others are unexplained. V and J calls and clone size are given by that table; D and trimming were obtained from the DNA. Across this sample there are around 230,000 clones, with around 88% seen only once. 2% to 3% of the sample comes from the top ten.

This sample was included in a study of blood T cell repertoires in COVID-19 (TCRdb year 2020). Notes on the research overall: Samples covering the acute and convalescent phases of COVID-19 were provided by collaborators in the United States, Italy and Spain. The material from the prospective study consisted of cDNA or gDNA derived from T cells, B-cell-depleted T cells, or PBMCs. Subjects who had been exposed to COVID-19, were actively infected with it, or had recovered from it provided the deeply sampled blood TCRbeta repertoires that made up the dataset. The repertoires were made available in a free public database intended to serve as a resource for research on the immune response to SARS-CoV-2. Samples came from the ongoing ImmuneRACE study (first 160 participants) plus 1,254 subjects from 6 global collaborators. The sample metadata nearly always contained a de-identified subject ID, COVID-19 status, age in years and sex. Where available, HLA class I and class II types were taken from metadata supplied by the sample provider and were not determined by assay-based typing. Overall study results and their limits: Clinical and demographic metadata were provided uncurated, with the amount varying by source and participant.

Participants in the prospective study were enrolled through a virtual design, were aged roughly 18 to 100 years, and lived in roughly 24 United States geographic areas. In the prospective study, participants were assigned to cohorts based on the clinical history participants reported in a screening survey and a study questionnaire. Mobile phlebotomists in the prospective study collected whole blood, serum and a nasopharyngeal or oropharyngeal swab from every participant. Over an approximately 2-month period, participants in the prospective study had the option of providing additional blood draws and questionnaires. Blood samples from the prospective study were shipped frozen or at room temperature prior to DNA extraction. V ends up 4 bases short and J 7 bases short, with an unmatched junction base count of 14. The CDR3 numbers 17 residues from cysteine through phenylalanine. This entry keeps only the CDR3 DNA: 51 bases, framed from base 1. Sequences KGHDR (CDR1) and SFDVKD (CDR2) are obtained from the germline V gene.

The receptor was isolated from a woman between 40 and 50 years old with acute COVID-19. What was sequenced was PBMCs or T cells enriched from blood (not recorded which). Rearrangement joined TRBV24-1 to TRBJ2-1, and 8 junction bases match TRBD2. CDR3 region: CATSEAGRAGVSNEQFF. The nucleotide sequence reads as follows: TGTGCCACCAGTGAAGCCGGGAGGGCTGGGGTCTCGAATGAGCAGTTCTTC.